A selection of T cell receptor beta chains follows, all from one sample in a study of T cells in Graves' hyperthyroidism and ophthalmopathy. TCRdb analysed the multiplex PCR reads with MiXCR anew, one entry per CDR3 protein. The sample includes about 350,000 distinct CDR3 sequences, 15% to 20% seen only once; the top ten take about 3.7%. Sequencing was done on a sample of blood. Source of these receptors: a woman aged 18-29 years with Graves' hyperthyroidism. Both conserved end residues are part of each CDR3. A D gene is named only where the DNA matches it firmly. Rows may omit the clone size; those that give it use once, few, many or a size class.

D gene | J gene | V gene | clone size | CDR3 protein | CDR3 DNA
- | TRBJ1-2 | TRBV12-3/TRBV12-4 | - | CASSPGRQSIYGYTF | TGTGCCAGCAGCCCCGGACGGCAGTCGATCTATGGCTACACCTTC
- | TRBJ1-1 | TRBV6-1 | - | CASALRRGTEAFF | TGTGCCAGCGCCTTGAGGAGGGGCACTGAAGCTTTCTTT
- | TRBJ1-1 | TRBV14 | - | CASSQTTNTEAFF | TGTGCCAGCAGCCAAACAACGAACACTGAAGCTTTCTTT
- | TRBJ1-5 | TRBV29-1 | many | CSPLKGQPQHF | TGCAGCCCCCTAAAGGGGCAGCCCCAGCATTTT
- | TRBJ2-7 | TRBV19 | - | CANGRGPTYEQYF | TGTGCCAACGGGCGGGGTCCTACCTACGAGCAGTACTTC
- | TRBJ2-7 | TRBV6-1 | many | CASSGDSSSYEQYF | TGTGCCAGCAGTGGCGACAGCTCCTCCTACGAGCAGTACTTC
- | TRBJ2-5 | TRBV6-2/TRBV6-3 | many | CASREGGGETQYF | TGTGCCAGCAGGGAGGGGGGGGGAGAGACCCAGTACTTC
TRBD2 | TRBJ2-6 | TRBV12-3/TRBV12-4 | many | CASQSGAGANVLTF | TGTGCCAGTCAAAGCGGGGCTGGGGCCAACGTCCTGACTTTC
TRBD2 | TRBJ2-2 | TRBV11-1 | few | CASSGTRKTGELFF | TGTGCCAGCAGCGGGACTAGAAAAACCGGGGAGCTGTTTTTT
- | TRBJ1-5 | TRBV6-1 | - | CASSDRYNQPQHF | TGTGCCAGCAGTGACAGATACAATCAGCCCCAGCATTTT